The 5 T cell receptor beta chains below come from one sample, sequenced in a study of shared clonotypes between healthy human individuals. The table came from immunoSEQ multiplex PCR; TCRdb's copy has only in-frame clones and leaves some out. The table lists roughly 110,000 clones, 68% of them singletons. Source material: memory CD8+ T cells sorted from blood. Documented subset: CD45RO+ cells pooled with CCR7-negative TemRA cells. These TCRs come from a woman under 40 in good health.

The chain recombines TRBV15 with TRBJ2-5; the D is unclear. Germline loops: CDR1 LNHNV, CDR2 YYDKDF (reference sequence). CDR3 length: 16 amino acids. V was shortened by 0 bases and J by 4 bases, with 15 bases between the two germline ends. The CDR3 DNA follows: TGTGCCACCAGCAGAGATCGCGGAGTTGGATTAGAGACCCAGTACTTC. The encoded protein is CATSRDRGVGLETQYF.

The chain employs TRBV7-9 and TRBJ2-3; 8 bases are shared with TRBD2. J lost 3 bases, V lost 5 bases, and 10 bases had no gene match. This CDR3 region has 16 residues. Germline V CDR1 and CDR2: SEHNR, FQNEAQ (reference sequence). CDR3 DNA sequence: TGTGCCAGCAGCCTTTCCTCGGGAGGGCGAACAGATACGCAGTATTTT. Protein: CASSLSSGGRTDTQYF.

The V gene is TRBV5-1, the J gene TRBJ2-2; possibly TRBD2 for D (5 bases). With 4 bases removed from V and 1 base from J, the gap between germline ends came to 8 bases. Germline V gene sequence: CDR1 SGHRS, CDR2 YFSETQ. This CDR3 spans 14 amino acids. The CDR3 bases are TGCGCCAGCAGCGGAGGTCGGAACACCGGGGAGCTGTTTTTT. It translates to CASSGGRNTGELFF.

As regards this clone: Relative to the germline gene, one junction end is altered; a read error may explain this. V gene TRBV6-5 combines with J gene TRBJ2-1; no clear D gene. Germline V gene lookup returns CDR1 MNHEY and CDR2 SVGAGI. The CDR3 is made up of 13 amino acids. The CDR3 region has the DNA TGTGCCAGCAGCCCCTACTCCCACAATGAGCAGTTCTTC. Amino acid sequence: CASSPYSHNEQFF.

The sample holds a few counts of this clone. V usage is TRBV7-9 and J usage is TRBJ2-3; D remains ambiguous. V was trimmed by 4 bases and J by 5 bases, leaving 13 bases between them. Per germline, CDR1 SEHNR and CDR2 FQNEAQ (reference sequence). This CDR3 region has 14 residues. CDR3 coding DNA: TGTGCCAGCAGCTCTCCTGGTGTTCGAGATACGCAGTATTTT. It translates to CASSSPGVRDTQYF.